This T cell receptor beta chain came from a study of persistence of HIV-infected CD4 T cells. Overall study: The sample holds CD4+ T cells responsive to CMV or HIV-1 Gag.

For this clone: The target antigen is unknown.

The libraries were made with immunoSEQ version 4 in survey mode. Sequencing used immunoSEQ multiplex PCR; TCRdb keeps in-frame clones, though not all of them. The table lists fewer than 35,000 clones, 82% of them singletons. The stimulus was lysate of CMV-infected fibroblasts, roughly 9.2 ug/mL. Sorted nonresponding memory CD4+ T cells were CD40L-negative, CD69-negative, CD45RO-high. Adults with HIV-1 started suppressive ART while chronically infected. Donors had CD4+ T cell counts above 400 cells/uL and were CMV-seropositive. A roughly 17-hour stimulation of CD8-depleted PBMCs used anti-CD28/CD49d costimulation, CD40-blocking antibody and enfuvirtide. The V end lost 0 bases, the J end lost 0 bases, and 3 bases lay between the germline ends. In germline, CDR1 is SGDLS, CDR2 YYNGEE. The CDR3 length is 13 residues.

The clonotype originates from an adult man with HIV who was CMV-seropositive. The specimen comprised CD4+ T cells sorted from PBMCs after roughly 18-hour stimulation, sampled from a patient who received antiretroviral therapy. The chain combines TRBV9 with TRBJ1-2; D is unclear. The chain's CDR3 is CASSVVTNYGYTF. The CDR3 region has the DNA TGTGCCAGCAGCGTAGTAACTAACTATGGCTACACCTTC.